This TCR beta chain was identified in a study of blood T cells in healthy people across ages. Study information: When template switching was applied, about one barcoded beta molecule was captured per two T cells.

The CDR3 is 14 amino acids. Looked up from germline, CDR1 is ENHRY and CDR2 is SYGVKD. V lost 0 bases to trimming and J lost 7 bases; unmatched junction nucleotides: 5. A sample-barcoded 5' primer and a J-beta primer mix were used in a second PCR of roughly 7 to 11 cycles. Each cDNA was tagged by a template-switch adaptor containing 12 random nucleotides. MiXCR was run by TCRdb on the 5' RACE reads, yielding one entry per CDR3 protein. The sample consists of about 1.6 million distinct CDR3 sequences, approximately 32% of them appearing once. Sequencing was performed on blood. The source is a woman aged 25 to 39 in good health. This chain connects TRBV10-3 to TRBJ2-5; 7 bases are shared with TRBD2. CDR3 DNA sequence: TGTGCCATCAGTGAGTCGGAGAGGGAGGGGACCCAGTACTTC. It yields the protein CAISESEREGTQYF.